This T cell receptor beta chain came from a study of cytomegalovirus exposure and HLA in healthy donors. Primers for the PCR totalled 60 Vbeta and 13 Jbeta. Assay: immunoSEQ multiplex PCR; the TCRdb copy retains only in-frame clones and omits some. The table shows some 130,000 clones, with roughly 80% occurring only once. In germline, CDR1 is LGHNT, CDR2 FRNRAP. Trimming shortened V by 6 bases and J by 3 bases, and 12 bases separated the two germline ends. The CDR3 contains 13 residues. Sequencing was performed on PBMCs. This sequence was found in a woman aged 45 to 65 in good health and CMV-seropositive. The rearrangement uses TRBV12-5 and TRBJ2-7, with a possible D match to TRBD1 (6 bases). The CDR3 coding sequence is TGTGCTAGTGGCCTCCTGGACAGCTACGAGCAGTACTTC. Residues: CASGLLDSYEQYF.